These 11 T cell receptor beta chains were sequenced from one sample in a study of blood T cells in healthy people across ages. With a J-beta primer mix and a sample-barcoded 5' primer, a second PCR ran 7 to 11 cycles. TCRdb reprocessed the 5' RACE reads via MiXCR and lists one record per CDR3 protein. The sample has about 1.5 million distinct CDR3 sequences, 35% to 45% seen once; the top ten hold more than 4%. Sequenced: blood. Receptors were obtained from a woman younger than 30 in good health.

V and J are TRBV3-1 and TRBJ1-2; no definite D call. Trimming took off 1 base at V and 4 bases at J, with 10 bases between the two ends. Germline CDR1 and CDR2: LGHDT and YNNKEL (reference sequence). The CDR3 length is 14 residues. The DNA for the CDR3 is TGTGCCAGCAGCCAAGCGGGTACAACCTATGGCTACACCTTC. Protein sequence: CASSQAGTTYGYTF. Together with reference TRBV3-1 and TRBJ1-2, the CDR3 gives the full variable domain: DTAVSQTPKYLVTQMGNDKSIKCEQNLGHDTMYWYKQDSKKFLKIMFSYNNKELIINETVPNRFSPKSPDKAHLNLHINSLELGDSAVYFCASSQAGTTYGYTFGSGTRLTVV.

This chain joins TRBV4-3 and TRBJ1-2; D might be TRBD1 (5 bases). Germline CDR1 is LGHNA and CDR2 is YSLEER. CDR3 length: 18 amino acids. Trimming took off 0 bases at V and 7 bases at J, with 24 bases between the two ends. CDR3 residues: CASSQEADMDGRGCGYTF. The CDR3 region has the DNA TGCGCCAGCAGCCAAGAAGCGGACATGGACGGGCGAGGCTGTGGCTACACCTTC.

Remarks on this clonotype: Given a much more abundant clone one base away, this may be a read error. The chain recombines TRBV7-2 with TRBJ2-7, with TRBD2 as a possible D gene (6 bases). Germline-derived CDR1 and CDR2 are SGHTA and FQGNSA. The CDR3 has 14 residues. CDR3 sequence: CASSLRSGSYVQYF. CDR3 bases: TGTGCCAGCAGCTTACGTAGCGGCTCCTACGTGCAGTACTTC.

The genes are TRBV7-9 and TRBJ1-1; D gene ambiguous. The germline V and J ends were trimmed by 7 bases and 1 base, with 7 bases remaining between them. Germline V gene data show CDR1 as SEHNR and CDR2 as FQNEAQ (reference sequence). The CDR3 sequence is 12 residues long. In nucleotides, the CDR3 is TGTGCCAGCATAACCGAGAACACTGAAGCTTTCTTT. Translation gives CASITENTEAFF.

The V and J genes are TRBV18 and TRBJ2-5; the match to TRBD2 covers 7 bases. Germline-derived CDR1 and CDR2 are KGHSH and LQKENI. CDR3 size: 14 residues. The ends lost 1 base at V and 4 bases at J; junction bases unmatched: 3. The CDR3 loop reads CASSPREGLETQYF. In DNA, the CDR3 is TGTGCCAGCTCACCACGGGAGGGTCTAGAGACCCAGTACTTC.

This clonotype was picked up a small number of times. The rearrangement uses TRBV4-2 and TRBJ1-5; D might be TRBD1 (5 bases). Per germline, CDR1 LGHNA and CDR2 YNFKEQ. This CDR3 has 15 amino acids. V lost 4 bases and J lost 3, with 13 bases in between. The CDR3 bases are TGTGCCAGCAGCCTCATACAGGACTCCAATCAGCCCCAGCATTTT. Translation: CASSLIQDSNQPQHF.

This chain joins TRBV11-2 and TRBJ2-1; the match to TRBD2 covers 10 bases. The CDR3 has 18 amino acids. J lost 5 bases, V lost 3 bases, and 13 bases had no gene match. Germline V gives CDR1 SGHAT, CDR2 FQNNGV. CDR3 protein: CASSLGLNSGGPHNEQFF. The DNA for the CDR3 is TGTGCCAGCAGCTTGGGCCTCAATAGCGGGGGGCCCCACAATGAGCAGTTCTTC.

V usage is TRBV10-1 and J usage is TRBJ2-2, with a possible D match to TRBD1 (7 bases). Germline CDR1 reads WNHNN; CDR2 reads SYGVQD (reference sequence). V lost 6 bases and J 6 bases, leaving 17 bases between the germline ends. The CDR3 has 15 amino acids. This CDR3 is CASSTDRRGPGELFF. Written as DNA, the CDR3 is TGCGCCAGCAGCACGGACAGGAGGGGTCCCGGGGAGCTGTTTTTT.

In DNA form, the CDR3 reads TGTGCCAGCAGTGAAGCGCCCAGGGGGGGTCAGCCCCAGCATTTT. Amino acid sequence: CASSEAPRGGQPQHF. This chain uses TRBV6-1 with TRBJ1-5; 7 bases line up with TRBD1. The germline CDR1 and CDR2 sequences are MNHNS and SASEGT. This CDR3 spans 15 amino acids. Trimming at V came to 0 bases and at J to 6 bases, leaving 5 bases not matched to a gene.

The chain couples TRBV20-1 to TRBJ2-7, with a tentative D call TRBD1 (6 bases). V lost 3 bases, J lost 1 base, and 10 bases lay in between. The germline gives CDR1 DFQATT, CDR2 SNEGSKA (reference sequence). This CDR3 contains 13 residues. The CDR3 DNA reads as TGCAGTGCTAGGGCAGGGGCTTCCTACGAGCAGTACTTC. This translates into CSARAGASYEQYF.

This rearrangement joins TRBV11-2 to TRBJ2-1, with 10 bases matching TRBD1. Trimming cost V 3 bases and J 0 bases; bases outside gene matches: 8. The CDR3 is 18 amino acids. Germline V gene sequence: CDR1 SGHAT, CDR2 FQNNGV. The CDR3 protein is CASSFRVTGGSSYNEQFF. The CDR3 nucleotides are TGTGCCAGCAGCTTTAGGGTGACAGGGGGCTCCTCCTACAATGAGCAGTTCTTC.